The source of this T cell receptor (beta chain) is a study of T cell repertoires in cytomegalovirus infection. This clonotype was seen repeatedly, ten times or more. What it recognizes is unknown. TCRdb reprocessed the reads with MiXCR, giving one entry per CDR3 protein. The sample has around 95,000 distinct CDR3 sequences, over 25% seen once. This material consisted of CD8+ T cells from cultured PBMCs, taken from culture after CMV antigen stimulation. This clonotype was obtained from a human donor in good health (CMV status not recorded). Some clones in this sample may be carry-over from other donors' samples.

The CDR3 loop reads CASSTGTNMNTEAFF. The CDR3 DNA reads as TGTGCCAGCAGTACCGGGACAAATATGAACACTGAAGCTTTCTTT. The chain is built from TRBV6-5 and TRBJ1-1; possible D gene TRBD1, 6 bases. V lost 5 bases and J lost 0, with 13 bases in between. CDR3 size: 15 residues. Germline CDR1 is MNHEY and CDR2 is SVGAGI.